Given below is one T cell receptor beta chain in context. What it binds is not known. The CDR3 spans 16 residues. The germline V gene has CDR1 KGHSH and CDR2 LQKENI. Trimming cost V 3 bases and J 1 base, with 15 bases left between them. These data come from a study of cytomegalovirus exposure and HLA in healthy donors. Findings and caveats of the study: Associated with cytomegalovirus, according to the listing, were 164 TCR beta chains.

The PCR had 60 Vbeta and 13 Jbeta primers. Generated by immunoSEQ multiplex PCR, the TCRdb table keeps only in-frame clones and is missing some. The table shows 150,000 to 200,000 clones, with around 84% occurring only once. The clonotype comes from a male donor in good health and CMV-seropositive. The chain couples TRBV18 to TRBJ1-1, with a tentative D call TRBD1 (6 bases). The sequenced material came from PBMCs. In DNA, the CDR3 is TGTGCCAGCTCACCGACACAGGGAGCACCGAACACTGAAGCTTTCTTT. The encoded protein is CASSPTQGAPNTEAFF. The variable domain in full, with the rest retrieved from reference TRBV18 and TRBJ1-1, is NAGVMQNPRHLVRRRGQEARLRCSPMKGHSHVYWYRQLPEEGLKFMVYLQKENIIDESGMPKERFSAEFPKEGPSILRIQQVVRGDSAAYFCASSPTQGAPNTEAFFGQGTRLTVV.